This T cell receptor beta chain originates from a study of T cells of healthy individuals. This clonotype has only a few counts. In TCRdb, the 5' RACE reads were re-called with MiXCR into one record per CDR3 protein. Here the sample spans 95,000 to 100,000 distinct CDR3 sequences, approximately 15% being singletons. Between the trimmed V and J ends, which lost 0 bases and 6 bases, there was a span of 5 bases. CDR1 is DFQATT, CDR2 SNEGSKA, per germline (reference sequence). The CDR3 runs to 11 residues. This chain connects TRBV20-1 to TRBJ1-1, with D unresolved. This clonotype was sampled from a human donor in good health. This CDR3 is CSARDQAEAFF. The CDR3 region has the DNA TGCAGTGCTAGAGATCAGGCTGAAGCTTTCTTT.